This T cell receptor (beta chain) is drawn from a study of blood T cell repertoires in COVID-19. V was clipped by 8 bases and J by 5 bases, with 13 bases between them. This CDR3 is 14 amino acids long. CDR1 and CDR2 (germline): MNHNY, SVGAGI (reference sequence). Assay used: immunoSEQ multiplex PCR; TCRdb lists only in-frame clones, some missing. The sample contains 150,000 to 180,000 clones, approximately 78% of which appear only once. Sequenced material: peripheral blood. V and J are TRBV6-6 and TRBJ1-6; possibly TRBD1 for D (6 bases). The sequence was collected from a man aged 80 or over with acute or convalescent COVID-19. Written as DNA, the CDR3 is TGTGCCAGCGCCCCCGGACAGAATAATTCACCCCTCCACTTT. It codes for CASAPGQNNSPLHF.